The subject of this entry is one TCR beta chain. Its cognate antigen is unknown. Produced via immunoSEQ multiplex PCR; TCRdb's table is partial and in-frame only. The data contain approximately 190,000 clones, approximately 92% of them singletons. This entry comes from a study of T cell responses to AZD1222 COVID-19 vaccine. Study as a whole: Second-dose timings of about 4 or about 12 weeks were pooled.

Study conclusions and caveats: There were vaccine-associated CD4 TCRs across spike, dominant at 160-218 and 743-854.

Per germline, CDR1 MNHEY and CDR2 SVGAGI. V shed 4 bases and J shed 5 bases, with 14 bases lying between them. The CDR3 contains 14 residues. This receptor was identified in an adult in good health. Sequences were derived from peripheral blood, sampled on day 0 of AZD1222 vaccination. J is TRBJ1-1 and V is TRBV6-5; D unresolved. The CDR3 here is CASSLDGVGTEAFF. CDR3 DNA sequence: TGTGCCAGCAGTTTGGACGGGGTGGGTACTGAAGCTTTCTTT.